These T cell receptor beta chains were read from a single sample in a study. A single record per CDR3 protein comes from TCRdb applying MiXCR to the 5' RACE reads. The sample carries tens of thousands of distinct CDR3 sequences, roughly a quarter recorded once. The specimen was tumor-infiltrating naive CD4+ T cells sorted from the breast tumor. The receptors originated from a female donor with breast cancer. Both conserved end residues are part of each CDR3. The D gene is left open where the match is weak. Clone size is given for some rows only: seen once, a few or many times, or a class if the clone is expanded.

>-|TRBV20-1|TRBJ1-4|few
TGCAGTGTTTCGGGGTCCAATGAAAAACTGTTTTTT
CSVSGSNEKLFF
>-|TRBV7-3|TRBJ2-1|few
TGTGCCAGCAGCTTGCTTACTAGAAACAATGAGCAGTTCTTC
CASSLLTRNNEQFF
>-|TRBV7-2|TRBJ1-1|-
TGTGCCAGCAGCTTAATGCGGGGCCAAGGCACTGAAGCTTTCTTT
CASSLMRGQGTEAFF
>TRBD1|TRBV5-1|TRBJ1-5|-
TGCGCCAGCAGGGACAGGCCTAATAGCAATCAGCCCCAGCATTTT
CASRDRPNSNQPQHF
>-|TRBV4-1|TRBJ1-1|-
TGCGCCAGCAGCCAAGATAGGCGGACGGGCGGGGAAGCTTTCTTT
CASSQDRRTGGEAFF
>TRBD2|TRBV5-4|TRBJ2-1|-
TGTGCCAGCAGCTGGACTAGCGGGAGCCACAATGAGCAGTTCTTC
CASSWTSGSHNEQFF
>-|TRBV7-3|TRBJ2-7|few
TGTGCCAGCAGCTCGCAACCGGGACCCTCCTACGAGCAGTACTTC
CASSSQPGPSYEQYF
>TRBD1|TRBV12-3/TRBV12-4|TRBJ1-1|-
TGTGCCAGCAGTTTTAGTTCAGGGGGAACTGAAGCTTTCTTT
CASSFSSGGTEAFF
>TRBD1|TRBV5-6|TRBJ1-2|few
TGTGCCAGCAGCTTAAGGACAGGCTATGGCTACACCTTC
CASSLRTGYGYTF
>TRBD1|TRBV20-1|TRBJ2-1|-
TGCCGCGCTAGGGCAGGGGGAAATGAGCAGTTCTTC
CRARAGGNEQFF
>-|TRBV29-1|TRBJ1-2|many
TGCAGCCTTCGGGTAGGGAACTATGGCTACACCTTC
CSLRVGNYGYTF
>-|TRBV2|TRBJ1-5|-
TGTGCCAGCAGCGACGACAACAATCAGCCCCAGCATTTT
CASSDDNNQPQHF
>TRBD1|TRBV5-1|TRBJ2-1|-
TGCGCCAGCAGCTTCACAGGGGGCGGGGAGCAGTTCTTC
CASSFTGGGEQFF
>-|TRBV20-1|TRBJ2-7|few
TGCAGTGACACAAGCCCCCGGGATCTCTCCTACGAGCAGTACTTC
CSDTSPRDLSYEQYF
>-|TRBV20-1|TRBJ1-1|-
TGCAGTGCTGTCTTGTTCGGGCGCGGGACTGAAGCTTTCTTT
CSAVLFGRGTEAFF
>-|TRBV24-1|TRBJ2-3|-
TGTGCCGCTTCAGGGGCGGCTCCAGATACGCAGTATTTT
CAASGAAPDTQYF
>-|TRBV6-2/TRBV6-3|TRBJ2-1|-
TGTGCCAGCAGTTTGCACTCTACCTACAATGAGCAGTTCTTC
CASSLHSTYNEQFF
>TRBD1|TRBV5-4|TRBJ2-7|few
TGTGCCAGCAGCTGGGGGACAGGGTTGGACATCTACGAGCAGTACTTC
CASSWGTGLDIYEQYF